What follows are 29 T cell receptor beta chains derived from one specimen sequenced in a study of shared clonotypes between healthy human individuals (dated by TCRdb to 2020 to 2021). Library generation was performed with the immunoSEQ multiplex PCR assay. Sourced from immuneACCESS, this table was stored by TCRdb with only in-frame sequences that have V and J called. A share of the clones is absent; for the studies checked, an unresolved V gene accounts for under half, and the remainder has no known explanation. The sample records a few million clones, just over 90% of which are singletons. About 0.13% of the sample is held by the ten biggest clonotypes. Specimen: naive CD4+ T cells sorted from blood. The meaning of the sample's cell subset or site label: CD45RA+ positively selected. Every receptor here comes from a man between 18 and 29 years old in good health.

CDR3 loop: CASSRRGQPATNEKLFF. CDR3 nucleotides: TGTGCCAGCAGCCGAAGGGGACAGCCGGCAACTAATGAAAAACTGTTTTTT. The gene calls are TRBV7-9 and TRBJ1-4, with 7 positions matching TRBD1. The V gene end was trimmed by 5 bases and the J gene end by 0 bases; junction bases not matched to a gene: 9. Germline V gives CDR1 SEHNR, CDR2 FQNEAQ (reference sequence). The CDR3 has 17 amino acids.

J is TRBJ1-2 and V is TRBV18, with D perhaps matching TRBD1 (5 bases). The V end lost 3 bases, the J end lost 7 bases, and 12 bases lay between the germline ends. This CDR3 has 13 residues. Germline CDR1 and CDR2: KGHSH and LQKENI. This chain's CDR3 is CASSPSGGFGYTF. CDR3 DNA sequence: TGTGCCAGCTCACCGTCCGGGGGGTTTGGCTACACCTTC.

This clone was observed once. CDR3 loop: CASSVGWGYQNTGELFF. The CDR3, as DNA: TGTGCCAGCAGCGTAGGTTGGGGTTACCAGAACACCGGGGAGCTGTTTTTT. This chain links TRBV9 with TRBJ2-2; D is unresolved. V shed 0 bases and J shed 1 base, with 13 bases lying between them. From germline, CDR1 is SGDLS and CDR2 YYNGEE. CDR3 length: 17 residues.

The CDR3 protein is CASSEFPRTVDYNEQFF. CDR3 bases: TGTGCCAGCAGTGAGTTTCCTAGGACGGTTGATTACAATGAGCAGTTCTTC. The genes are TRBV6-4 and TRBJ2-1, with D unresolved. V lost 3 bases and J lost 4, with 19 bases in between. The CDR3 contains 17 residues. The germline V gene encodes CDR1 MRHNA and CDR2 SNTAGT.

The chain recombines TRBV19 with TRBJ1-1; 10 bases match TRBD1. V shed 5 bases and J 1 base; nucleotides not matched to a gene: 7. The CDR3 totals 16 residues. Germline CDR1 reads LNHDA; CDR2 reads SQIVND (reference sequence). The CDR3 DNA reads TGTGCCAGTAGTCTGGGACAGGGGATGGAGAACACTGAAGCTTTCTTT. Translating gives CASSLGQGMENTEAFF. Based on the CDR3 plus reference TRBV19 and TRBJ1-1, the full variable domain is DGGITQSPKYLFRKEGQNVTLSCEQNLNHDAMYWYRQDPGQGLRLIYYSQIVNDFQKGDIAEGYSVSREKKESFPLTVTSAQKNPTAFYLCASSLGQGMENTEAFFGQGTRLTVV.

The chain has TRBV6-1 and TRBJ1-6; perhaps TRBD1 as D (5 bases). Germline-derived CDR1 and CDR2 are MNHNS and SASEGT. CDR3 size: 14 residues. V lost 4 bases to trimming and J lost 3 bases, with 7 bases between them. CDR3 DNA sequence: TGTGCCAGCAGTGGGGACTTCTATAATTCACCCCTCCACTTT. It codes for CASSGDFYNSPLHF.

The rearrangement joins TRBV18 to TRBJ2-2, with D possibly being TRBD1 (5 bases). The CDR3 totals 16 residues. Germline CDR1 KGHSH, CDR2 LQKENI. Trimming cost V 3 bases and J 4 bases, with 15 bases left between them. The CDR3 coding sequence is TGTGCCAGCTCACCCAACCAGGTCAGGGCCACCGGGGAGCTGTTTTTT. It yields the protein CASSPNQVRATGELFF.

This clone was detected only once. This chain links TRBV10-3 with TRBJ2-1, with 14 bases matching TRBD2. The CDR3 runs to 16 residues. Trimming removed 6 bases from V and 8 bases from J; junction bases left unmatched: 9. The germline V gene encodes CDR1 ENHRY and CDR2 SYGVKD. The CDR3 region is CAISTTSGGGLDEQFF. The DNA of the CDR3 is TGTGCCATCAGCACGACTAGCGGGGGGGGTTTGGATGAGCAGTTCTTC.

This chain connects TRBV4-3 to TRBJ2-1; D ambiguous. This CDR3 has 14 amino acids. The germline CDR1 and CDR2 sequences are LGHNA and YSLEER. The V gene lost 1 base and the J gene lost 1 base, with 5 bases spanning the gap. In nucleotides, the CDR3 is TGCGCCAGCAGCCAAGTTGGATCCTACAATGAGCAGTTCTTC. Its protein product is CASSQVGSYNEQFF.

CDR3 nucleotides: TGTGCCAGCAGTTCCGAGGGAGGGGATCTTGGCTACACCTTC. Translated, it gives CASSSEGGDLGYTF. The gene calls are TRBV28 and TRBJ1-2, with D maybe TRBD1 (5 bases). The V end was cut by 4 bases, the J end by 7 bases, with 16 bases between. The V gene's germline CDR1 is MDHEN and CDR2 SYDVKM. The CDR3 contains 14 residues.

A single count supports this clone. CDR3 DNA: TGTGCCAGCAGCTTAGACTTACAGGGACTGGAAAAACTGTTTTTT. Amino acids: CASSLDLQGLEKLFF. V and J are TRBV7-9 and TRBJ1-4, with D tentatively TRBD1 (6 bases). Germline assignment: CDR1 SEHNR and CDR2 FQNEAQ (reference sequence). The V end was cut by 1 base, the J end by 8 bases, with 14 bases between. This CDR3 has 15 residues.

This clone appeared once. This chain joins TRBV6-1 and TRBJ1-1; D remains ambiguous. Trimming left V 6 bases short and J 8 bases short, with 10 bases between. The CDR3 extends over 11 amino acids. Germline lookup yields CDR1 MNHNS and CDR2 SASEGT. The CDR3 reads CASSTGREAFF. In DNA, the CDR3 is TGTGCCAGCAGCACGGGGAGGGAAGCTTTCTTT.

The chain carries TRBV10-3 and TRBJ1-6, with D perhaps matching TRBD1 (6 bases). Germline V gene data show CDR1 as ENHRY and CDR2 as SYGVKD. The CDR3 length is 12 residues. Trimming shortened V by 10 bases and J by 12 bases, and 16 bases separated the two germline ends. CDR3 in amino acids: CATGGQPLPLHF. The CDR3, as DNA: TGTGCCACGGGAGGACAGCCCTTACCCCTCCACTTT.

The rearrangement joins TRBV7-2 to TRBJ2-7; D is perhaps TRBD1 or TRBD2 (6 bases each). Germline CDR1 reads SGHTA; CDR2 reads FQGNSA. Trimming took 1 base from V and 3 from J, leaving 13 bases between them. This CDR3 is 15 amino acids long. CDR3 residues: CASSLVGGPLYEQYF. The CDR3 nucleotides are TGTGCCAGCAGCTTAGTGGGGGGCCCCCTCTACGAGCAGTACTTC.

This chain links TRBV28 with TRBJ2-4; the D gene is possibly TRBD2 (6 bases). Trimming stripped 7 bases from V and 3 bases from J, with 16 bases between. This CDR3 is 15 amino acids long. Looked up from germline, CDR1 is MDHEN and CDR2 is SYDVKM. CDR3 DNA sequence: TGTGCCAGCACCCCGAGTTGGGGGGACAAAAACATTCAGTACTTC. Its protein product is CASTPSWGDKNIQYF.

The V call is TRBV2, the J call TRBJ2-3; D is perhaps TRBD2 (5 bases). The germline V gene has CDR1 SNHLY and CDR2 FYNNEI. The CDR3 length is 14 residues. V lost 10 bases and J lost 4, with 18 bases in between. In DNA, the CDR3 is TGTGCCACCCAGGAGAGGGATTTGGCAGATACGCAGTATTTT. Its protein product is CATQERDLADTQYF. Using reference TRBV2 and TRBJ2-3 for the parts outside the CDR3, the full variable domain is EPEVTQTPSHQVTQMGQEVILRCVPISNHLYFYWYRQILGQKVEFLVSFYNNEISEKSEIFDDQFSVERPDGSNFTLKIRSTKLEDSAMYFCATQERDLADTQYFGPGTRLTVL.

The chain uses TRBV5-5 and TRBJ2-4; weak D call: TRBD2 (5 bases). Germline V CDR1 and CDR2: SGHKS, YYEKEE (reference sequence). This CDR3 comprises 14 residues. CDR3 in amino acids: CASHYGVDKNIQYF. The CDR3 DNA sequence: TGTGCTAGTCATTACGGGGTAGACAAAAACATTCAGTACTTC.

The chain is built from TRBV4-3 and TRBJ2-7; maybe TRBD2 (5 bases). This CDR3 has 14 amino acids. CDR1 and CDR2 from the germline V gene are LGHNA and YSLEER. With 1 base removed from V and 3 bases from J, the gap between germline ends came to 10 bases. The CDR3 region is CASSQVGGSYEQYF. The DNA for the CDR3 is TGCGCCAGCAGCCAAGTCGGTGGGAGCTACGAGCAGTACTTC.

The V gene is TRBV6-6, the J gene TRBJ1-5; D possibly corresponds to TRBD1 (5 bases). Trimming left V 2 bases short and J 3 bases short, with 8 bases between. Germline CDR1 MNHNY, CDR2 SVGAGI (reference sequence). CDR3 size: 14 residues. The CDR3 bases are TGTGCCAGCAGTTACGGGACGGCCAATCAGCCCCAGCATTTT. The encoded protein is CASSYGTANQPQHF.

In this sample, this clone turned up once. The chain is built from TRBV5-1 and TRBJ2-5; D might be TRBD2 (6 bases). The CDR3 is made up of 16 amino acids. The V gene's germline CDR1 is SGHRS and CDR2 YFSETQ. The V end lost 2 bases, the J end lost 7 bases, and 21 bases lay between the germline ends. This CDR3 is CASSFGTLQELSTQYF. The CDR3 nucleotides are TGCGCCAGCAGCTTCGGGACTTTGCAAGAGTTATCGACCCAGTACTTC.

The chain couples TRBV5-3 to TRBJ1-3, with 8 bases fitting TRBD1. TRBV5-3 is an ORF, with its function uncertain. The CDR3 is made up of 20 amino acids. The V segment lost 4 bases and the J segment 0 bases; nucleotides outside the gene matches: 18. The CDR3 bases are TGTGCCAGAAGCCTTGGACAGGGCGTGGGGCAATGTATCTCTGGAAACACCATATATTTT. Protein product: CARSLGQGVGQCISGNTIYF.

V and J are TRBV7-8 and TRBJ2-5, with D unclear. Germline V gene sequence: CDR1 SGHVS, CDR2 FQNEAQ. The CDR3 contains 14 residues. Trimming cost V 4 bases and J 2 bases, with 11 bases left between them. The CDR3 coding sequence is TGTGCCAGCAGCTCCCGACGGATACAAGAGACCCAGTACTTC. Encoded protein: CASSSRRIQETQYF.

For the CDR3, the DNA is TGTGCCAGCAGCTTAGGGGCCCCGTTCCGGGGGGACCAAGAGACCCAGTACTTC. Translation: CASSLGAPFRGDQETQYF. The J gene is TRBJ2-5, the V gene TRBV7-2; 7 bases map to TRBD2. This CDR3 has 18 amino acids. The V gene's germline CDR1 is SGHTA and CDR2 FQGNSA. V lost 1 base to trimming and J lost 0 bases; unmatched junction nucleotides: 11.

The CDR3 loop is CASGTGLNPTDTQYF. The CDR3 DNA follows: TGCGCCAGCGGGACCGGACTTAACCCCACAGATACGCAGTATTTT. J is TRBJ2-3 and V is TRBV5-1, with D perhaps assigned TRBD1 or TRBD2 (5 bases each). V was clipped by 7 bases and J by 2 bases, with 17 bases between them. The CDR3 is made up of 15 amino acids. Germline lookup yields CDR1 SGHRS and CDR2 YFSETQ.

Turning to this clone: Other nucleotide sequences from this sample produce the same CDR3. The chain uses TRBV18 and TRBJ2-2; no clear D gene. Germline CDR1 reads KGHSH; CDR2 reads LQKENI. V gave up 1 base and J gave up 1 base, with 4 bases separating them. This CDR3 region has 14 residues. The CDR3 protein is CASSPQGNTGELFF. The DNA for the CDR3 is TGTGCCAGCTCACCACAAGGGAACACCGGGGAGCTGTTTTTT.

The CDR3 region is CASSTWDRVVEQYF. The CDR3 bases are TGTGCCAGTAGTACCTGGGACCGGGTGGTCGAGCAGTACTTC. The chain combines TRBV19 with TRBJ2-7, with D perhaps being TRBD1 or TRBD2 (5 bases each). The CDR3 totals 14 residues. The germline V gene encodes CDR1 LNHDA and CDR2 SQIVND (reference sequence). The V gene lost 4 bases and the J gene lost 6 bases, with 16 bases spanning the gap.

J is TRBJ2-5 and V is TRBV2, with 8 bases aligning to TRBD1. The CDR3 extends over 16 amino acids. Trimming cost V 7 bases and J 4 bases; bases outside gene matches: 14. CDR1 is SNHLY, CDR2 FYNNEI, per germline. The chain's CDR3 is CASTGMGRGQGETQYF. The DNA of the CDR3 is TGTGCCAGCACTGGTATGGGCAGGGGGCAAGGAGAGACCCAGTACTTC.

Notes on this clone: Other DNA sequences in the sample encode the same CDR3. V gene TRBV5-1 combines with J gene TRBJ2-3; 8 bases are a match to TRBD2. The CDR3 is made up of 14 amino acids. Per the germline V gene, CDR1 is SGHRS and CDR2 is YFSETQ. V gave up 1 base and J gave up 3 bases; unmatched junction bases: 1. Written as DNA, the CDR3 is TGCGCCAGCAGCTTGCGGGGGGGTACAGATACGCAGTATTTT. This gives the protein CASSLRGGTDTQYF.

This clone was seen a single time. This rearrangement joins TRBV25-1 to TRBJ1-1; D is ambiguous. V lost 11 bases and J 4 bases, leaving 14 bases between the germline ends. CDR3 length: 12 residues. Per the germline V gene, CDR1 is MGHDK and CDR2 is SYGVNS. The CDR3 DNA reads TGTGCCCCCCGGCAGTTTTCCACTGAAGCTTTCTTT. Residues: CAPRQFSTEAFF.